The entry that follows covers one T cell receptor (beta chain) sequence. The antigen is not known. This specimen comes from a study of T cell responses to AZD1222 COVID-19 vaccine. The germline V gene has CDR1 KGHSH and CDR2 LQKENI. The CDR3 loop spans 16 amino acids. Deletions cut 6 bases from V and 3 bases from J, with 18 bases between. Findings and caveats of the study: Clonal diversity was possibly underestimated, and white British individuals and females predominated among donors. There were vaccine-associated CD4 TCRs across spike, dominant at 160-218 and 743-854. Increases in Spike-specific TCR breadth and depth were seen after two AZD1222 doses.

Samples with a second dose at about 4 or about 12 weeks were pooled together. Using immunoSEQ multiplex PCR, the repertoire was profiled, and TCRdb retains in-frame clones only, with some absent. The data hold approximately 170,000 clones, with around 92% observed a single time. The specimen was peripheral blood, collected 28 days after the second AZD1222 dose. This chain uses TRBV18 with TRBJ1-5; maybe TRBD1 (6 bases). This clonotype was sampled from an adult who received the AZD1222 COVID-19 vaccine. The CDR3 is CASSTTRQVLNQPQHF. CDR3 nucleotide sequence: TGTGCCAGCTCGACAACTCGACAGGTTCTCAATCAGCCCCAGCATTTT.